The 14 T cell receptor beta chains below were found in one sample sequenced in a study of monozygotic twins with inflammatory bowel disease. TCRdb reprocessed the 5' RACE reads, with one entry per CDR3 protein and no DNA. This listing includes roughly 320,000 distinct CDR3 sequences. Input material: blood. These receptors all come from a human donor with ulcerative colitis or Crohn's disease, or a healthy co-twin of an affected twin (not recorded which).

The chain carries TRBV5-1 and TRBJ2-5; TCRdb's D call, TRBD1, is unchecked because there is no DNA. This CDR3 has 12 amino acids. The germline gives CDR1 SGHRS, CDR2 YFSETQ. CDR3 loop: CASSLDGQAGYF.

The CDR3 sequence: CASSQADGTPDKGQFF. The chain couples TRBV4-2 to TRBJ2-1; TCRdb outputs TRBD1, but without DNA this stays unchecked. CDR1 LGHNA and CDR2 YNFKEQ come from the germline V gene. The CDR3 length is 16 residues.

The chain uses TRBV12-3 or TRBV12-4 and TRBJ1-1; as DNA is missing, the TRBD1 call by TCRdb cannot be tested. CDR3 length equals 17 residues. The CDR3 loop is CASSPGTGEPRDTEAFF.

The CDR3: CASSPFFRGSKETQYF. The chain combines TRBV5-6 with TRBJ2-5. Per the germline V gene, CDR1 is SGHDT and CDR2 is YYEEEE. This CDR3 has 16 amino acids.

V gene TRBV28 combines with J gene TRBJ2-1. CDR1 MDHEN and CDR2 SYDVKM come from the germline V gene. This CDR3 contains 11 residues. This CDR3 is CASSFLNEQFF.

J is TRBJ2-7 and V is TRBV27; TCRdb's assignment of TRBD1 cannot be checked, as there is no DNA. Germline-derived CDR1 and CDR2 are MNHEY and SMNVEV (reference sequence). The CDR3 loop spans 17 amino acids. The CDR3 protein is CASNPSWPGQGAYEQYF.

The V call is TRBV12-3 or TRBV12-4, the J call TRBJ2-5; TCRdb's D call, TRBD1, is unchecked because there is no DNA. The length of the CDR3 is 17 residues. CDR3 loop: CASSFPGSRSLIETQYF.

The rearrangement joins TRBV19 to TRBJ2-7; TCRdb selects TRBD1, and the lack of DNA leaves this call unchecked. The CDR3 is 15 amino acids. Germline V CDR1 and CDR2: LNHDA, SQIVND (reference sequence). The CDR3 reads CASSTQYRGYREQYF.

This chain joins TRBV3-1 and TRBJ2-7; TCRdb's assignment of TRBD2 cannot be checked, as there is no DNA. The CDR3 has 15 amino acids. In germline, CDR1 is LGHDT, CDR2 YNNKEL (reference sequence). CDR3 in amino acids: CASSQAPTLGLEQYF.

J is TRBJ2-3 and V is TRBV27; TCRdb outputs TRBD2, but without DNA this stays unchecked. Looked up from germline, CDR1 is MNHEY and CDR2 is SMNVEV (reference sequence). The CDR3 is 14 amino acids. CDR3 amino acids: CASSITRGGATQYF.

This rearrangement joins TRBV6-1 to TRBJ2-5; TCRdb selects TRBD1, and the lack of DNA leaves this call unchecked. The CDR3 is 14 residues long. CDR1 is MNHNS and CDR2 is SASEGT in the germline V gene. This chain's CDR3 is CASKRGDYQETQYF.

This rearrangement joins TRBV5-1 to TRBJ1-3; TCRdb lists TRBD1, though no DNA is available to test this call. Germline V gene sequence: CDR1 SGHRS, CDR2 YFSETQ. This CDR3 spans 13 amino acids. CDR3 sequence reads: CASSTGVGNTIYF.

The V gene is TRBV20-1, the J gene TRBJ1-2; as DNA is missing, the TRBD1 call by TCRdb cannot be tested. The CDR3 is made up of 11 amino acids. CDR1 DFQATT and CDR2 SNEGSKA come from the germline V gene (reference sequence). CDR3 sequence reads: CSATGKRSYTF.

J is TRBJ2-5 and V is TRBV3-1. Germline assignment: CDR1 LGHDT and CDR2 YNNKEL (reference sequence). The CDR3 extends over 13 amino acids. The CDR3 sequence is CAALSWGQETQYF.